The 2 T cell receptor beta chains in this list originate from one sample, sequenced in a study of blood T cells in healthy people across ages. The authors ran a second PCR of about 7 to 12 cycles using a sample-barcoded 5' primer and a J-beta primer mix. TCRdb called the 5' RACE reads again in MiXCR, with one record for every CDR3 protein. The table shows 650,000 to 1,000,000 distinct CDR3 sequences, with around 36% occurring only once. Sample: blood. These receptors were obtained from a man between 18 and 35 years old in good health.

This clonotype was counted ten times or more. The chain combines TRBV7-2 with TRBJ1-2; 8 bases align to TRBD1. J gave up 2 bases and V 6 bases, and 5 bases lay outside the gene matches. The CDR3 consists of 14 residues. Germline V gene data show CDR1 as SGHTA and CDR2 as FQGNSA. CDR3 sequence: CASSPTGANYGYTF. In DNA, the CDR3 is TGTGCCAGCAGTCCGACAGGGGCGAACTATGGCTACACCTTC.

The genes are TRBV29-1 and TRBJ1-2; D is perhaps TRBD1 (5 bases). V was trimmed by 2 bases and J by 0 bases, leaving 16 bases between them. Germline loops: CDR1 SQVTM, CDR2 ANQGSEA. The CDR3 consists of 16 residues. The CDR3 region has the DNA TGCAGCGTTGAATCGGGGGTAAAGGGAGCTAACTATGGCTACACCTTC. This sequence encodes CSVESGVKGANYGYTF. Full variable domain (missing parts from reference TRBV29-1 and TRBJ1-2): SAVISQKPSRDICQRGTSLTIQCQVDSQVTMMFWYRQQPGQSLTLIATANQGSEATYESGFVIDKFPISRPNLTFSTLTVSNMSPEDSSIYLCSVESGVKGANYGYTFGSGTRLTVV.